The 22 T cell receptor beta chains reported below all come from one sample, sequenced in a study of T cells in localized non-small cell lung cancer. TCRdb's copy holds only in-frame clones and misses some; the assay was immunoSEQ multiplex PCR. The sample has around 140,000 clones; roughly 90% are singletons. This specimen consisted of peripheral blood, obtained before any cancer treatment. These receptors were taken from a female donor of 60 years or more with stage I lung adenocarcinoma.

The V and J genes are TRBV6-1 and TRBJ2-4, with TRBD2 identical over 13 bases. Germline V gives CDR1 MNHNS, CDR2 SASEGT. The CDR3 extends over 18 amino acids. The trim removed 2 bases at V and 1 base at J, leaving 5 bases unmatched. The CDR3 reads CASSEYGLAGVAKNIQYF. As DNA, the CDR3 is TGTGCCAGCAGTGAATATGGACTAGCGGGAGTGGCCAAAAACATTCAGTACTTC.

This chain uses TRBV30 with TRBJ2-1; 11 bases match TRBD2. Trimming took 4 bases from V and 8 from J; bases not matched to a gene: 10. This CDR3 contains 15 residues. Germline CDR1 is GTSNPN and CDR2 is SVGIG (reference sequence). The CDR3 here is CAWTRETSGIDEQFF. Here the CDR3 DNA reads TGTGCCTGGACCCGGGAGACTAGCGGGATCGATGAGCAGTTCTTC.

The J gene is TRBJ2-2, the V gene TRBV30, with a weak D call TRBD2 (5 bases). Germline V gene data show CDR1 as GTSNPN and CDR2 as SVGIG (reference sequence). The CDR3 length is 12 residues. V lost 2 bases to trimming and J lost 9 bases, with 10 bases between them. The CDR3 sequence is CAWSPTGWELFF. The CDR3 DNA reads TGTGCCTGGAGTCCTACGGGGTGGGAGCTGTTTTTT.

This chain links TRBV27 with TRBJ2-5; D may match TRBD1 or TRBD2 (5 bases each). CDR1 is MNHEY and CDR2 is SMNVEV in the germline V gene (reference sequence). This CDR3 contains 15 residues. The V end lost 2 bases, the J end lost 4 bases, and 14 bases lay between the germline ends. This chain's CDR3 is CASSLGTRSLETQYF. The CDR3 DNA sequence: TGTGCCAGCAGTTTAGGGACCCGAAGCTTAGAGACCCAGTACTTC.

CDR3 region: CASSQTTSGFTYEQYF. The CDR3 DNA reads as TGCGCCAGCAGTCAAACGACTAGCGGGTTTACCTACGAGCAGTACTTC. The J gene is TRBJ2-7, the V gene TRBV5-1; 10 bases are shared with TRBD2. Trimming at V came to 5 bases and at J to 2 bases, leaving 10 bases not matched to a gene. Germline V gene sequence: CDR1 SGHRS, CDR2 YFSETQ. CDR3 length equals 16 residues.

The chain combines TRBV4-1 with TRBJ2-1; D remains unclear. Germline CDR1 and CDR2: MGHRA and YSYEKL. The ends were cut back, 0 bases at V and 7 bases at J, with 4 bases in the middle. The CDR3 has 12 residues. The CDR3 sequence is CASSQDGNEQFF. In DNA, the CDR3 is TGCGCCAGCAGCCAAGATGGGAATGAGCAGTTCTTC.

The gene calls are TRBV13 and TRBJ1-1; tentative D call: TRBD1 (6 bases). This CDR3 has 14 residues. Germline loops: CDR1 PRHDT, CDR2 FYEKMQ (reference sequence). With 3 bases removed from V and 8 bases from J, the gap between germline ends came to 16 bases. Here the CDR3 DNA reads TGTGCCAGCAGCTTGGGACCCAGGACAGAAGAAGCTTTCTTT. This translates into CASSLGPRTEEAFF.

The chain employs TRBV7-3 and TRBJ2-1; TRBD2 matches 9 bases. The CDR3 has 17 residues. Germline assignment: CDR1 SGHTA and CDR2 FQGTGA. The V and J ends lost 5 bases and 2 bases, in that order; junction bases with no gene match: 10. CDR3 sequence (DNA): TGTGCCAGCAGCCCCATCCCGACTAGCGGTACCTACAATGAGCAGTTCTTC. This encodes CASSPIPTSGTYNEQFF.

The V gene is TRBV7-2, the J gene TRBJ2-7; 8 nucleotides align to TRBD1. Germline lookup yields CDR1 SGHTA and CDR2 FQGNSA. The V segment lost 5 bases and the J segment 3 bases; nucleotides outside the gene matches: 12. The CDR3 is made up of 16 amino acids. The CDR3 spells CASSRLWAGGFYEQYF. CDR3 DNA: TGTGCCAGCAGCCGACTTTGGGCAGGGGGCTTCTACGAGCAGTACTTC.

V gene TRBV30 combines with J gene TRBJ1-1; D might be TRBD1 (5 bases). Germline assignment: CDR1 GTSNPN and CDR2 SVGIG (reference sequence). Trimming shortened V by 2 bases and J by 1 base, and 11 bases separated the two germline ends. The CDR3 runs 14 residues. The CDR3 protein is CAWSKGLGNTEAFF. The CDR3 nucleotides are TGTGCCTGGAGTAAGGGACTAGGGAACACTGAAGCTTTCTTT.

The rearrangement uses TRBV15 and TRBJ2-7, with 8 bases matching TRBD1. Germline V gives CDR1 LNHNV, CDR2 YYDKDF (reference sequence). This CDR3 is built from 14 residues. V trimming: 1 base; J trimming: 4 bases; junction bases outside the gene matches: 3. In DNA form, the CDR3 reads TGTGCCACCAGCAGAGGGACAGGGATGTACGAGCAGTACTTC. It translates to CATSRGTGMYEQYF.

Only one count was recorded for this clone. This sequence joins TRBV10-3 and TRBJ2-1; possibly TRBD1 for D (5 bases). The CDR3 covers 13 residues. V was shortened by 4 bases and J by 6 bases, with 10 bases between the two germline ends. Germline V CDR1 and CDR2: ENHRY, SYGVKD. This CDR3 reads CAISAPGINEQFF. The CDR3 DNA is TGTGCCATCAGTGCCCCAGGGATCAATGAGCAGTTCTTC.

V gene TRBV2 combines with J gene TRBJ1-2; D is possibly TRBD1 (6 bases). This CDR3 has 13 amino acids. The V end was cut by 2 bases, the J end by 7 bases, with 11 bases between. Germline V gene lookup returns CDR1 SNHLY and CDR2 FYNNEI. The CDR3 here is CASSEIGGPGYTF. CDR3 DNA: TGTGCCAGCAGTGAAATAGGGGGGCCTGGCTACACCTTC.

This chain connects TRBV2 to TRBJ1-1; D uncertain. Germline V gene lookup returns CDR1 SNHLY and CDR2 FYNNEI. The CDR3 runs to 13 residues. Trimming shortened V by 11 bases and J by 7 bases, and 20 bases separated the two germline ends. The CDR3 region is CAAPGSTGIEAFF. The CDR3 DNA sequence: TGTGCCGCACCCGGGAGCACTGGGATTGAAGCTTTCTTT.

The chain couples TRBV5-4 to TRBJ2-2; D call uncertain. CDR1 is SGHNT, CDR2 YYREEE, per germline (reference sequence). CDR3 length equals 13 residues. The V end lost 4 bases, the J end lost 5 bases, and 9 bases lay between the germline ends. CDR3 amino acids: CASSAQYTGELFF. The CDR3 DNA is TGTGCCAGCAGCGCTCAGTATACCGGGGAGCTGTTTTTT.

The chain combines TRBV5-5 with TRBJ2-7; D remains unclear. This CDR3 spans 16 amino acids. Per germline, CDR1 SGHKS and CDR2 YYEKEE (reference sequence). Trimming took off 0 bases at V and 7 bases at J, with 20 bases between the two ends. The CDR3 loop is CASSLAKSATTIEQYF. The CDR3 DNA reads TGTGCCAGCAGCTTGGCCAAATCGGCCACTACGATAGAGCAGTACTTC.

The CDR3: CAISEYSGYEQFF. The CDR3 coding sequence is TGTGCCATCAGTGAGTATTCCGGCTATGAGCAGTTCTTC. The genes are TRBV10-3 and TRBJ2-1; D is ambiguous. Trimming pared 1 base from V and 8 bases from J, leaving 9 bases between. Germline V CDR1 and CDR2: ENHRY, SYGVKD. The CDR3 is 13 residues long.

The chain joins TRBV7-3 to TRBJ2-1, with 9 bases identical to TRBD2. This CDR3 spans 16 amino acids. From germline, CDR1 is SGHTA and CDR2 FQGTGA. Losses at the gene ends were 4 bases for V and 4 bases for J; bases not matched to a gene: 8. The CDR3 loop reads CASSSLGLAKYNEQFF. The CDR3 nucleotides are TGTGCCAGCAGCTCCCTGGGACTAGCCAAATACAATGAGCAGTTCTTC.

The chain links TRBV4-1 to TRBJ2-1; possibly TRBD1 for D (5 bases). The V end lost 4 bases, the J end lost 1 base, and 14 bases lay between the germline ends. This CDR3 is 16 amino acids long. Germline V gene lookup returns CDR1 MGHRA and CDR2 YSYEKL. The CDR3 DNA follows: TGCGCCAGCAGCCGCTTCGTTACAGGTTCCTACAATGAGCAGTTCTTC. This gives the protein CASSRFVTGSYNEQFF.

The chain uses TRBV5-1 and TRBJ2-7; D unclear. The CDR3 has 15 residues. Germline V gene lookup returns CDR1 SGHRS and CDR2 YFSETQ. V lost 0 bases and J lost 3, with 13 bases in between. The CDR3 nucleotides are TGCGCCAGCAGCTTGGCGACCCTTCCCCTCTACGAGCAGTACTTC. The encoded protein is CASSLATLPLYEQYF.

The rearrangement uses TRBV11-2 and TRBJ2-7; D could derive from TRBD1 or TRBD2 (5 bases each). Trimming removed 1 base from V and 3 bases from J, with 10 bases in between. The germline V gene encodes CDR1 SGHAT and CDR2 FQNNGV. The CDR3 loop spans 14 amino acids. This CDR3 reads CASSLGGRYYEQYF. The CDR3 region has the DNA TGTGCCAGCAGCTTAGGGGGGAGATACTACGAGCAGTACTTC.

The chain combines TRBV9 with TRBJ1-1, with D possibly matching TRBD1 (6 bases). The CDR3 length is 14 residues. Germline values: CDR1 SGDLS, CDR2 YYNGEE. The ends were cut back, 3 bases at V and 1 base at J, with 10 bases in the middle. The CDR3 region is CASSAMTGNTEAFF. The CDR3, as DNA: TGTGCCAGCAGCGCTATGACAGGGAACACTGAAGCTTTCTTT.